These 21 T cell receptor beta chains came from one sample sequenced in a study of blood T cells in healthy people across ages (dated by TCRdb to the mid-2010s). The library was built by means of 5' RACE. Reads for this sample came from an Illumina HiSeq 2500. The second PCR ran for about 7 to 11 cycles and used a J-beta primer mix along with a sample-barcoded 5' primer. The public reads were reanalyzed by TCRdb: fastp trimming at Q25, MiXCR alignment, in-frame beta chains only. Entries are consolidated by CDR3 protein sequence, retaining the most common genes and DNA. This sample is represented by 650,000 to 1,000,000 distinct CDR3 sequences; 35% to 40% of them were singletons. The leading ten clones occupy roughly 13% of the sample. The sequencing input was blood. The receptor set was obtained from a man in his late teens or twenties in good health.

This clonotype has a handful of counts. J is TRBJ1-5 and V is TRBV2; TRBD1 matches at 8 bases. Germline V gives CDR1 SNHLY, CDR2 FYNNEI. Trimming cost V 4 bases and J 2 bases; bases outside gene matches: 4. CDR3 length equals 15 residues. DNA of the CDR3: TGTGCCAGCAGTGGTGGACAGGGAGGCAATCAGCCCCAGCATTTT. It translates to CASSGGQGGNQPQHF.

This clonotype was seen more than once but under ten times. The gene calls are TRBV28 and TRBJ2-3, with D possibly matching TRBD1 (6 bases). CDR3 size: 12 residues. Trimming left V 8 bases short and J 3 bases short, with 9 bases between. Germline lookup yields CDR1 MDHEN and CDR2 SYDVKM. The CDR3 nucleotides are TGTGCCAGCGAGGGGGTTACAGATACGCAGTATTTT. It is translated as CASEGVTDTQYF.

There are many counts of this clonotype. The rearrangement links TRBV18 to TRBJ2-1, with 12 nucleotides matching TRBD2. V trimming: 3 bases; J trimming: 7 bases; junction bases outside the gene matches: 7. Germline values: CDR1 KGHSH, CDR2 LQKENI. The CDR3 runs to 16 residues. CDR3 residues: CASSPPTSGGGNEQFF. CDR3 coding DNA: TGTGCCAGCTCACCCCCGACTAGCGGGGGCGGAAATGAGCAGTTCTTC.

V usage is TRBV4-3 and J usage is TRBJ2-5; 7 positions agree with TRBD2. V lost 0 bases to trimming and J lost 11 bases; unmatched junction nucleotides: 6. Germline V gene sequence: CDR1 LGHNA, CDR2 YSLEER. There are 13 residues in the CDR3. The CDR3 sequence: CASSQDGEGEQYF. DNA for the CDR3: TGCGCCAGCAGCCAAGACGGGGAGGGTGAGCAGTACTTC.

At least ten counts were recorded for this clonotype. This chain joins TRBV27 and TRBJ1-1; no clear D gene. The ends were cut back, 2 bases at V and 4 bases at J, with 14 bases in the middle. The CDR3 covers 15 residues. Germline V gives CDR1 MNHEY, CDR2 SMNVEV (reference sequence). The DNA for the CDR3 is TGTGCCAGCAGTTTAGGATCGGTTCCGGTCACTGAAGCTTTCTTT. This gives the protein CASSLGSVPVTEAFF.

A word on this clonotype: Given a far larger clone just one base away, this is likely a sequencing read error. The chain recombines TRBV7-2 with TRBJ2-5, with a weak D call TRBD2 (5 bases). The CDR3 has 13 amino acids. Germline V gene lookup returns CDR1 SGHTA and CDR2 FQGNSA. The CDR3 loop reads CASGLSGQETQYF. DNA of the CDR3: TGTGCCAGCGGCTTAAGCGGTCAAGAGACCCAGTACTTC.

This chain uses TRBV20-1 with TRBJ2-5, with 7 bases fitting TRBD1. V gave up 0 bases and J gave up 11 bases; unmatched junction bases: 15. This CDR3 has 15 residues. Per the germline V gene, CDR1 is DFQATT and CDR2 is SNEGSKA (reference sequence). CDR3 sequence: CSARDEGAPSDEQYF. Written as DNA, the CDR3 is TGCAGTGCTAGAGACGAGGGGGCGCCTTCGGATGAGCAGTACTTC.

Points on this clonotype: A single base separates this from a much larger clone, so it may be a read error. The chain recombines TRBV20-1 with TRBJ2-1; 8 bases match TRBD2. Germline V lookup: CDR1 DFQATT, CDR2 SNEGSKA (reference sequence). This CDR3 spans 15 amino acids. CDR3 coding DNA: TGCAGTGCTGGGGCGTCCGCGGGGGGATACAATGAGCGGTTCTTC. As protein: CSAGASAGGYNERFF.

This clonotype appeared once. This sequence may be a read error, since a much larger clone differs from it by one base. The genes are TRBV7-9 and TRBJ2-1; 9 nucleotides agree with TRBD1. The CDR3 totals 14 residues. Trimming at V came to 4 bases and at J to 13 bases, leaving 11 bases not matched to a gene. Germline CDR1 is SEHNR and CDR2 is FQNEAQ (reference sequence). The CDR3 sequence: CASSWTGVQETQFF. The CDR3 DNA reads TGTGCCAGCAGCTGGACAGGGGTTCAAGAGACCCAGTTCTTC.

The chain couples TRBV7-9 to TRBJ1-4; no firm D call. V gave up 2 bases and J gave up 6 bases, with 13 bases separating them. The germline V gene has CDR1 SEHNR and CDR2 FQNEAQ (reference sequence). This CDR3 comprises 15 residues. As DNA, the CDR3 is TGTGCCAGCAGCTTAATTTTACGAGCGGATGAAAAACTGTTTTTT. It translates to CASSLILRADEKLFF.

V gene TRBV4-1 combines with J gene TRBJ1-6, with unresolved D. The CDR3 consists of 12 residues. The germline CDR1 and CDR2 sequences are MGHRA and YSYEKL. Trimming pared 4 bases from V and 9 bases from J, leaving 7 bases between. The CDR3 DNA follows: TGCGCCAGCAGCCTCGAATCTTCACCCCTCCACTTT. Its protein product is CASSLESSPLHF.

The genes are TRBV5-1 and TRBJ2-7, with D unresolved. Germline V gives CDR1 SGHRS, CDR2 YFSETQ. V dropped 0 bases and J dropped 1 base, with 14 bases sitting between them. The CDR3 extends over 16 amino acids. The CDR3 loop reads CASSLDRPAESYEQYF. DNA of the CDR3: TGCGCCAGCAGCTTGGATAGACCGGCGGAGTCCTACGAGCAGTACTTC.

V gene TRBV5-1 combines with J gene TRBJ2-5; D is possibly TRBD1 (6 bases). CDR3 length equals 15 residues. V shed 4 bases and J shed 2 bases, with 15 bases lying between them. Germline CDR1 reads SGHRS; CDR2 reads YFSETQ. CDR3 region: CASSPPTGKQETQYF. CDR3 bases: TGCGCCAGCAGCCCTCCTACAGGGAAGCAAGAGACCCAGTACTTC.

The V and J genes are TRBV6-6 and TRBJ1-2; TRBD1 matches 11 bases. The CDR3 spans 16 residues. V was clipped by 2 bases and J by 5 bases; unmatched bases: 7. The germline V gene encodes CDR1 MNHNY and CDR2 SVGAGI (reference sequence). DNA of the CDR3: TGTGCCAGCAGTTACCGAACGGACAGGGGGCAATATGGCTACACCTTC. Residues: CASSYRTDRGQYGYTF.

This clonotype was picked up a small number of times. The chain combines TRBV7-9 with TRBJ2-7, with D perhaps TRBD1 (5 bases). CDR1 SEHNR and CDR2 FQNEAQ come from the germline V gene (reference sequence). Trimming shortened V by 1 base and J by 4 bases, and 14 bases separated the two germline ends. The CDR3 runs to 15 residues. The CDR3 DNA reads as TGTGCCAGCAGCTTAGAAGGGGCAGGACCATACGAGCAGTACTTC. Translating gives CASSLEGAGPYEQYF.

The sample holds a few counts of this clonotype. The chain carries TRBV12-3 or TRBV12-4 and TRBJ2-2; possibly TRBD1 or TRBD2 for D (5 bases each). The CDR3 runs to 15 residues. Trimming took 3 bases from V and 3 from J, leaving 11 bases between them. CDR3 sequence reads: CASSFLGVDTGELFF. The CDR3 DNA is TGTGCCAGCAGTTTTTTGGGGGTGGACACCGGGGAGCTGTTTTTT.

This sequence joins TRBV7-2 and TRBJ1-1, with D unclear. In germline, CDR1 is SGHTA, CDR2 FQGNSA. Trimming shortened V by 0 bases and J by 5 bases, and 13 bases separated the two germline ends. The CDR3 sequence is 15 residues long. CDR3 sequence: CTSSLARVGRTEAFF. The CDR3 DNA reads as TGTACCAGCAGCTTAGCAAGGGTAGGACGAACTGAAGCTTTCTTT. The full variable domain, completed using reference TRBV7-2 and TRBJ1-1, is GAGVSQSPSNKVTEKGKDVELRCDPISGHTALYWYRQSLGQGLEFLIYFQGNSAPDKSGLPSDRFSAERTGGSVSTLTIQRTQQEDSAVYLCTSSLARVGRTEAFFGQGTRLTVV.

This clonotype was detected ten times or more. The chain employs TRBV11-1 and TRBJ2-3, with D possibly TRBD1 on 5 matching bases. This CDR3 comprises 16 residues. Germline V lookup: CDR1 SGHAT, CDR2 FQDESV (reference sequence). V dropped 5 bases and J dropped 2 bases, with 17 bases sitting between them. The CDR3 DNA reads TGTGCCAGCAGCGCACGAAGGGGCTCGGACACAGATACGCAGTATTTT. It is translated as CASSARRGSDTDTQYF. Based on the CDR3 plus reference TRBV11-1 and TRBJ2-3, the full variable domain is EAEVAQSPRYKITEKSQAVAFWCDPISGHATLYWYRQILGQGPELLVQFQDESVVDDSQLPKDRFSAERLKGVDSTLKIQPAELGDSAMYLCASSARRGSDTDTQYFGPGTRLTVL.

The chain combines TRBV12-5 with TRBJ2-5, with TRBD1 matching over 11 bases. The CDR3 spans 18 residues. V lost 1 base to trimming and J lost 11 bases; unmatched junction nucleotides: 18. Germline V CDR1 and CDR2: LGHNT, FRNRAP. CDR3 amino acids: CASGLATGWDRGYNEQYF. The CDR3 region has the DNA TGTGCTAGTGGTTTGGCAACTGGATGGGACAGGGGGTACAATGAGCAGTACTTC.

This chain uses TRBV14 with TRBJ1-2; TRBD1 agrees at 8 bases. V was pared by 3 bases and J by 8 bases, with 5 bases of the junction left unmatched. Germline V gene data show CDR1 as SGHDN and CDR2 as FVKESK. The CDR3 extends over 13 amino acids. Here the CDR3 DNA reads TGTGCCAGCAGCCACCCAGGGGGCAGGGGCTACACCTTC. Its protein is CASSHPGGRGYTF.

The table lists this clonotype with a few counts. The chain recombines TRBV20-1 with TRBJ2-1; the match to TRBD2 covers 11 bases. The CDR3 is made up of 17 amino acids. With V trimmed by 5 bases and J by 0 bases, 9 bases remained unmatched. Germline values: CDR1 DFQATT, CDR2 SNEGSKA (reference sequence). CDR3 amino acids: CSAGGASGGSSYNEQFF. CDR3 nucleotides: TGCAGTGCTGGAGGGGCTAGCGGGGGGAGCTCCTACAATGAGCAGTTCTTC.